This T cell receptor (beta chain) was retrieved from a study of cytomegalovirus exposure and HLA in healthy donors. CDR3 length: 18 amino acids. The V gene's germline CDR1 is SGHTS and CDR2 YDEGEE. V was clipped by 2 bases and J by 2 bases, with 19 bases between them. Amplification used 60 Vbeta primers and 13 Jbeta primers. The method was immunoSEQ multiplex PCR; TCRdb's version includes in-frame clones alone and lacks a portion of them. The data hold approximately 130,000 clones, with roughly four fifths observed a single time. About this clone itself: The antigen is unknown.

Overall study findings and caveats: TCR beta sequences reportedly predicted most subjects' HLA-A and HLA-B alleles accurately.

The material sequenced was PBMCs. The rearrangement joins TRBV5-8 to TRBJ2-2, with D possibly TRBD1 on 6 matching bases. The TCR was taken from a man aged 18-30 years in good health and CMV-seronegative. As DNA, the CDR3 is TGTGCCAGCAGCTTCGGAATCACAGGGCTCATAAACACCGGGGAGCTGTTTTTT. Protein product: CASSFGITGLINTGELFF.